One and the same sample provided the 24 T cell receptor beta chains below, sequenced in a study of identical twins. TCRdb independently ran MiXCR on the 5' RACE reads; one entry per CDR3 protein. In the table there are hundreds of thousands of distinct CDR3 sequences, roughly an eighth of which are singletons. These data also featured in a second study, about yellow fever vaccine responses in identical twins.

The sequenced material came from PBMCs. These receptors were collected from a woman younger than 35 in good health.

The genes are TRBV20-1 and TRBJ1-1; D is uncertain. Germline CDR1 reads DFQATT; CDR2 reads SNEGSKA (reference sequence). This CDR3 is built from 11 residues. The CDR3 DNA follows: TGCAGCTTTGGAATGAACACTGAAGCTTTCTTT. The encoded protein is CSFGMNTEAFF.

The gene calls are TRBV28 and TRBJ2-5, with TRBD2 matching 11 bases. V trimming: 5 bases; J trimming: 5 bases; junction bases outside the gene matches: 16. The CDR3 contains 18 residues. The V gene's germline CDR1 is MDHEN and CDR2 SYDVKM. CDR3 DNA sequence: TGTGCCAGCAGTCATCAACTAGCGGGAGCCCGTAGGAGGGAGACCCAGTACTTC. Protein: CASSHQLAGARRRETQYF.

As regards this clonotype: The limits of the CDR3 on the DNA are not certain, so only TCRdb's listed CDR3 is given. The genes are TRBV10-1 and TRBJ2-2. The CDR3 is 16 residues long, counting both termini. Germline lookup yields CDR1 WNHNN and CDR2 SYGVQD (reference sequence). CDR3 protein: CASTLGCWRTPGSCFF.

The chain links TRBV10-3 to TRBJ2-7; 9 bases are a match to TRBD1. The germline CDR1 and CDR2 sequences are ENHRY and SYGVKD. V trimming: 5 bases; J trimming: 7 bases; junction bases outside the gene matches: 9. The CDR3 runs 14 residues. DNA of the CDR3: TGTGCCATCAGTTGGGACAGGGAAGCGGGAGAGCAGTACGTC. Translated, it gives CAISWDREAGEQYV.

CDR3 sequence: CASRAPGLASADTQYF. CDR3 coding DNA: TGTGCCAGCAGAGCGCCGGGACTAGCATCGGCAGATACGCAGTATTTT. This chain links TRBV28 with TRBJ2-3; 9 bases agree with TRBD2. V shed 6 bases and J 4 bases; nucleotides not matched to a gene: 11. This CDR3 contains 16 residues. Germline assignment: CDR1 MDHEN and CDR2 SYDVKM.

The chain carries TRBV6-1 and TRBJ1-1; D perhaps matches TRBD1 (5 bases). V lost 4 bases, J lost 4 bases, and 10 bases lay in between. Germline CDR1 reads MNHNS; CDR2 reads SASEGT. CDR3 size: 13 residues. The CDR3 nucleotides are TGTGCCAGCAGTGCCGGGGGGACCACTGAAGCTTTCTTT. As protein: CASSAGGTTEAFF.

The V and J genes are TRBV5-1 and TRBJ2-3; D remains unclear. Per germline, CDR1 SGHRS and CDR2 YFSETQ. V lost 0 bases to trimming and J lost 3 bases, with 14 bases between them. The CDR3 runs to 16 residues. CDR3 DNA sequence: TGCGCCAGCAGCTTGGCCACCACCCGGCCGACAGATACGCAGTATTTT. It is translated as CASSLATTRPTDTQYF. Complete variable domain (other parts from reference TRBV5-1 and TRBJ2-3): KAGVTQTPRYLIKTRGQQVTLSCSPISGHRSVSWYQQTPGQGLQFLFEYFSETQRNKGNFPGRFSGRQFSNSRSEMNVSTLELGDSALYLCASSLATTRPTDTQYFGPGTRLTVL.

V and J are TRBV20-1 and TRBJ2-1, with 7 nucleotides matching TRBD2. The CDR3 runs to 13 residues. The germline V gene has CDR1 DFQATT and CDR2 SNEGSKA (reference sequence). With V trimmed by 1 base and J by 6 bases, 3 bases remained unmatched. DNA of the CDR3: TGCAGTGCTAGAGGGGACTACTCCAATGAGCAGTTCTTC. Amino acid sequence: CSARGDYSNEQFF.

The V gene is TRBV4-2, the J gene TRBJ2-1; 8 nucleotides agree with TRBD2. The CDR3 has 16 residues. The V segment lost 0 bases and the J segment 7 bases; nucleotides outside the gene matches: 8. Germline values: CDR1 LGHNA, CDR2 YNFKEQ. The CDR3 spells CASSQDWGLGLNEQFF. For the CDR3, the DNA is TGTGCCAGCAGCCAAGATTGGGGACTAGGCTTGAATGAGCAGTTCTTC.

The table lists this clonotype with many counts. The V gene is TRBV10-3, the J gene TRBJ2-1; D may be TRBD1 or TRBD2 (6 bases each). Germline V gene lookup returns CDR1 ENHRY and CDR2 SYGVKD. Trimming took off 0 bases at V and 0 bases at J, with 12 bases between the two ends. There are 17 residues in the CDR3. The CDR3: CAISESIGGSSYNEQFF. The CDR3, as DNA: TGTGCCATCAGTGAGTCGATAGGGGGGAGCTCCTACAATGAGCAGTTCTTC.

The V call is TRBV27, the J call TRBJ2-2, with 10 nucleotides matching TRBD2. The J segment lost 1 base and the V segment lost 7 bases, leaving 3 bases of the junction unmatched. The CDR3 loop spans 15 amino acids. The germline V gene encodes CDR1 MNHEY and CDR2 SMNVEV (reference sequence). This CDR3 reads CASNLAGVNTGELFF. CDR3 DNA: TGTGCCAGCAACCTAGCGGGGGTGAACACCGGGGAGCTGTTTTTT.

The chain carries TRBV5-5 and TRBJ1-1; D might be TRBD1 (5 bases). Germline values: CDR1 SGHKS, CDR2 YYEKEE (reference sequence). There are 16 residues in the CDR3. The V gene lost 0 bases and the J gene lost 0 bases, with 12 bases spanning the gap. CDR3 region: CASSLVGGLMNTEAFF. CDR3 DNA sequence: TGTGCCAGCAGCTTGGTTGGGGGACTCATGAACACTGAAGCTTTCTTT.

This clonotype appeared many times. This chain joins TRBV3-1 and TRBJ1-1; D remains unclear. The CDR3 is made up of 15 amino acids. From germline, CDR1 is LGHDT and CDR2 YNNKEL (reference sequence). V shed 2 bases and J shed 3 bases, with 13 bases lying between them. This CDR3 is CASSQRLEAHTEAFF. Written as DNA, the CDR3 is TGTGCCAGCAGCCAACGGTTGGAGGCGCACACTGAAGCTTTCTTT. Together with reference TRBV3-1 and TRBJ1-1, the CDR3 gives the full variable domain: DTAVSQTPKYLVTQMGNDKSIKCEQNLGHDTMYWYKQDSKKFLKIMFSYNNKELIINETVPNRFSPKSPDKAHLNLHINSLELGDSAVYFCASSQRLEAHTEAFFGQGTRLTVV.

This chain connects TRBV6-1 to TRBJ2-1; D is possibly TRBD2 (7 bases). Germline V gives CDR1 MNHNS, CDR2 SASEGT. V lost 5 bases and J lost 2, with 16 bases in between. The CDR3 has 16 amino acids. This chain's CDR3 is CASSPTGGHTYNEQFF. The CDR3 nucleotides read TGTGCCAGCAGTCCCACCGGGGGGCACACCTACAATGAGCAGTTCTTC.

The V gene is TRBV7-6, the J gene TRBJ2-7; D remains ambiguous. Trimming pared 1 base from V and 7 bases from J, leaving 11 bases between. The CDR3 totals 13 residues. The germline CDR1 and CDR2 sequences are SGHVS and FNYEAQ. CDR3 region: CASSLGSLAEQYF. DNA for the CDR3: TGTGCCAGCAGCTTAGGTAGTCTGGCAGAGCAGTACTTC.

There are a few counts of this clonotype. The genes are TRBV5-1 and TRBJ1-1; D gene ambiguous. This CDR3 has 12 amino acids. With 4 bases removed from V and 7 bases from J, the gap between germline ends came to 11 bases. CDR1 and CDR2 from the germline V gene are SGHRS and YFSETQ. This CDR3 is CASSPAHGEAFF. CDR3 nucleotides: TGCGCCAGCAGCCCCGCGCACGGTGAAGCTTTCTTT.

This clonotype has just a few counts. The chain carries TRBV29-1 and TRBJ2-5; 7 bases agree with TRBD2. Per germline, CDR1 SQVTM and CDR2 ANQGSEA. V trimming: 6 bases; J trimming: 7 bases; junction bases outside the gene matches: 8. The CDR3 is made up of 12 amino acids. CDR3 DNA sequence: TGCAGCGTAGGGACTAAGCCGGGGACCCAGTACTTC. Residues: CSVGTKPGTQYF.

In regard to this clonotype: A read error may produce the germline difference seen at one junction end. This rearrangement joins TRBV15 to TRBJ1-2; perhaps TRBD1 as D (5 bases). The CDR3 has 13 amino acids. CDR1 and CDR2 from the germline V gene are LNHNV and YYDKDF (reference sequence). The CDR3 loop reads CATNRDRQGGYTF. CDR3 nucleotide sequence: TGTGCCACCAACAGAGATCGGCAGGGTGGCTACACCTTC.

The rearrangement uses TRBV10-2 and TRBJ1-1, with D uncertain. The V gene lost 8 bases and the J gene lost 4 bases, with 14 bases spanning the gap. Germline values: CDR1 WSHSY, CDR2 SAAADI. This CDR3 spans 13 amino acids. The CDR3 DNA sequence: TGCGCCAGCGGGGTTGGTTTCGGCACTGAAGCTTTCTTT. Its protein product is CASGVGFGTEAFF.

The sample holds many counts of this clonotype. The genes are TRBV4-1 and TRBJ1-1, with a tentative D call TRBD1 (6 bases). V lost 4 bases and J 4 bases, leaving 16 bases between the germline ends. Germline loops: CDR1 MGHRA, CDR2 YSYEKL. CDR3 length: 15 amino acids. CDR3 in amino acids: CASSPRGGGGTEAFF. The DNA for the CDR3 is TGCGCCAGCAGCCCCCGAGGGGGGGGCGGCACTGAAGCTTTCTTT.

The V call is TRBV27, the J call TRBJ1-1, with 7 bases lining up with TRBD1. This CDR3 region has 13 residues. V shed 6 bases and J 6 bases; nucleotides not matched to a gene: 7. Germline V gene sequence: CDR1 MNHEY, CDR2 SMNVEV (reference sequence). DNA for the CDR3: TGTGCCAGCAGGTGGGACAGCGGGGCTGAAGCTTTCTTT. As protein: CASRWDSGAEAFF.

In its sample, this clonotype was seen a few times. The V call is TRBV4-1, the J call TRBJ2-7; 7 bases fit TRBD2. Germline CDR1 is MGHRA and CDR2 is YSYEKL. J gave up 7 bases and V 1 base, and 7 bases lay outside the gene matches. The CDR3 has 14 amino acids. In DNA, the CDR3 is TGCGCCAGCAGCCAAGGACTAGCTCCTGGGGAGCAGTACTTC. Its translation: CASSQGLAPGEQYF.

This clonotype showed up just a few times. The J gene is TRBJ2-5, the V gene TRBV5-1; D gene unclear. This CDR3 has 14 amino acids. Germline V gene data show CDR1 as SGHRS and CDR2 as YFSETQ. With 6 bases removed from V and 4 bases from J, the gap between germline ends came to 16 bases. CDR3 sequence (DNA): TGCGCCAGCACCATGTCGCCGTCAGGAGAGACCCAGTACTTC. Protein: CASTMSPSGETQYF.

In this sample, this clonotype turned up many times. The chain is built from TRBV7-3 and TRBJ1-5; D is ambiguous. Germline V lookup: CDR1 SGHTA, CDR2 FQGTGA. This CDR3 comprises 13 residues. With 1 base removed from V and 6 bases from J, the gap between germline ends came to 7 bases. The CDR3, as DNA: TGTGCCAGCAGCTTAAACTTGGGTCAGCCCCAGCATTTT. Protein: CASSLNLGQPQHF.